These 26 T cell receptor beta chains originate from one sample sequenced in a study of post-analysis software for immune sequencing data. Study findings and constraints: Patients showed TRBV5-6, TRBV5-1 and TRBV20-1 among five TRBV segments more frequent than in controls.

The library was made from cDNA and included unique molecular identifiers. TCRdb processed the PCR reads anew with MiXCR; each CDR3 protein has one entry. The sample shows about 200,000 distinct CDR3 sequences, roughly 28% of them seen only once. Which antigens these TCRs recognize remains unknown. Sequenced input: blood. These receptors came from a girl under 18 with multiple sclerosis.

Comment on this clonotype: One junction end does not reproduce the germline sequence, and a read error may be involved. The chain joins TRBV7-7 to TRBJ2-7; D might be TRBD1 (5 bases). This CDR3 contains 15 residues. Germline V lookup: CDR1 SSHAT, CDR2 FNYEAQ (reference sequence). The CDR3 here is CASSLQPAGRNEQYF. The CDR3 DNA sequence: TGTGCTAGCAGCTTACAGCCAGCAGGGCGGAACGAGCAGTACTTC.

The sample holds a few counts of this clonotype. The chain joins TRBV7-2 to TRBJ1-1; no reliable D call. CDR1 is SGHTA, CDR2 FQGNSA, per germline. V was pared by 5 bases and J by 1 base, with 11 bases between. The CDR3 extends over 14 amino acids. For the CDR3, the DNA is TGTGCCAGCAGCCCGCGGTCAGGGAACACTGAAGCTTTCTTT. It codes for CASSPRSGNTEAFF. Full variable domain (missing parts from reference TRBV7-2 and TRBJ1-1): GAGVSQSPSNKVTEKGKDVELRCDPISGHTALYWYRQSLGQGLEFLIYFQGNSAPDKSGLPSDRFSAERTGGSVSTLTIQRTQQEDSAVYLCASSPRSGNTEAFFGQGTRLTVV.

The rearrangement links TRBV6-5 to TRBJ1-2; D is ambiguous. The CDR3 is made up of 11 amino acids. Germline V gives CDR1 MNHEY, CDR2 SVGAGI. Trimming removed 6 bases from V and 5 bases from J, with 7 bases in between. The chain's CDR3 is CASRQSYGYTF. In nucleotides, the CDR3 is TGTGCCAGCAGGCAGAGTTATGGCTACACCTTC.

Only a few counts were recorded for this clonotype. This chain links TRBV3-1 with TRBJ1-5; D is undetermined. V shed 3 bases and J shed 7 bases, with 7 bases lying between them. Germline values: CDR1 LGHDT, CDR2 YNNKEL (reference sequence). The CDR3 runs to 12 residues. DNA for the CDR3: TGTGCCAGCAGCCAGCAAGACCAGCCCCAGCATTTT. It is translated as CASSQQDQPQHF. The entire variable domain, with the rest obtained from reference TRBV3-1 and TRBJ1-5, is as follows: DTAVSQTPKYLVTQMGNDKSIKCEQNLGHDTMYWYKQDSKKFLKIMFSYNNKELIINETVPNRFSPKSPDKAHLNLHINSLELGDSAVYFCASSQQDQPQHFGDGTRLSIL.

As regards this clonotype: Just one base apart from a much larger clone, this may be a read error. The CDR3 nucleotides read TGTGCCAGCAGTTCCCCGGGACAGGGGGGCGGTACGCAGTATTTT. This codes for CASSSPGQGGGTQYF. The V and J genes are TRBV12-3 or TRBV12-4 and TRBJ2-3; 11 bases agree with TRBD1. This CDR3 region has 15 residues. The V segment lost 4 bases and the J segment 8 bases; nucleotides outside the gene matches: 8.

This clonotype was detected ten times or more. The chain has TRBV10-3 and TRBJ2-5, with 10 bases aligning to TRBD1. The CDR3 covers 14 residues. Germline-derived CDR1 and CDR2 are ENHRY and SYGVKD. Trimming at V came to 6 bases and at J to 11 bases, leaving 12 bases not matched to a gene. CDR3 DNA: TGTGCCATCAGCCTGGGACAGGGGAAGCCGCAGCAGTACTTC. It encodes CAISLGQGKPQQYF.

CDR3 protein: CSAPSGTGTYNEQFF. The CDR3 DNA follows: TGCAGTGCACCGAGTGGGACAGGGACCTACAATGAGCAGTTCTTC. J is TRBJ2-1 and V is TRBV20-1, with 9 bases matching TRBD1. CDR1 and CDR2 (germline): DFQATT, SNEGSKA (reference sequence). V dropped 6 bases and J dropped 2; count of bases not matched to a gene: 8. CDR3 length equals 15 residues.

This clonotype was found many times. The genes are TRBV28 and TRBJ2-5; 7 nucleotides match TRBD1. The germline CDR1 and CDR2 sequences are MDHEN and SYDVKM. The CDR3 consists of 13 residues. After removal of 8 bases from V and 0 bases from J, the junction contained 3 bases not matched to a gene. This CDR3 is CASWGQYQETQYF. The CDR3 DNA is TGTGCCAGCTGGGGACAGTACCAAGAGACCCAGTACTTC. Full variable domain (rest looked up from reference TRBV28 and TRBJ2-5): DVKVTQSSRYLVKRTGEKVFLECVQDMDHENMFWYRQDPGLGLRLIYFSYDVKMKEKGDIPEGYSVSREKKERFSLILESASTNQTSMYLCASWGQYQETQYFGPGTRLLVL.

This clonotype was observed at least ten times. The CDR3 sequence: CASSLVSREQYF. DNA of the CDR3: TGTGCCAGCAGTTTAGTCAGTCGGGAGCAGTACTTC. V is TRBV12-3 or TRBV12-4 and J is TRBJ2-7, with unresolved D. The CDR3 contains 12 residues. Trimming cost V 1 base and J 7 bases, with 8 bases left between them.

This clonotype was counted at least ten times. The V gene is TRBV15, the J gene TRBJ2-1, with TRBD1 as a possible D gene (6 bases). Germline V CDR1 and CDR2: LNHNV, YYDKDF (reference sequence). Trimming stripped 0 bases from V and 8 bases from J, with 20 bases between. The CDR3 covers 17 residues. DNA for the CDR3: TGTGCCACCAGCAGAGATCTGACGGAGTTGAGGGGGTATGAGCAGTTCTTC. This gives the protein CATSRDLTELRGYEQFF.

Turning to this clonotype: Possible read error: a much larger clone is one base away. The V gene is TRBV29-1, the J gene TRBJ2-1, with D possibly being TRBD1 or TRBD2 (5 bases each). CDR3 length equals 15 residues. The germline V gene has CDR1 SQVTM and CDR2 ANQGSEA. The V and J ends lost 0 bases and 6 bases respectively, with 15 bases between them. The CDR3 loop reads CSVEETVGARNEQFF. The DNA of the CDR3 is TGCAGCGTTGAAGAGACAGTGGGAGCACGCAATGAGCAGTTCTTC.

This clonotype was seen a few times. This chain joins TRBV5-1 and TRBJ1-2, with 7 positions matching TRBD1. The germline gives CDR1 SGHRS, CDR2 YFSETQ. V trimming: 5 bases; J trimming: 3 bases; junction bases outside the gene matches: 19. CDR3 length equals 18 residues. CDR3 protein: CASRVVPEQGRRDYGYTF. DNA for the CDR3: TGCGCCAGCAGAGTGGTTCCGGAACAGGGGAGGCGGGACTATGGCTACACCTTC.

Points on this clonotype: A much larger clone sits a single nucleotide away, making a read error possible. The V call is TRBV20-1, the J call TRBJ2-5; D perhaps matches TRBD2 (7 bases). The germline CDR1 and CDR2 sequences are DFQATT and SNEGSKA (reference sequence). This CDR3 spans 13 amino acids. V lost 3 bases and J lost 11, with 19 bases in between. In DNA, the CDR3 is TGCAGTGCTAGGTCGGGGGGCCGGTATGAGCAGTACTTC. Translating it yields CSARSGGRYEQYF.

This clonotype has a handful of counts. The chain links TRBV14 to TRBJ2-5, with D maybe TRBD2 (5 bases). The CDR3 has 17 residues. The ends were cut back, 1 base at V and 1 base at J, with 16 bases in the middle. The germline V gene has CDR1 SGHDN and CDR2 FVKESK. CDR3 residues: CASSQGRFERSQETQYF. CDR3 nucleotides: TGTGCCAGCAGCCAAGGGAGGTTCGAGCGGAGCCAAGAGACCCAGTACTTC.

This clonotype appeared once. The V gene is TRBV6-6, the J gene TRBJ1-2, with TRBD1 matching over 11 bases. The germline V gene has CDR1 MNHNY and CDR2 SVGAGI (reference sequence). Trimming cost V 2 bases and J 3 bases; bases outside gene matches: 2. This CDR3 region has 15 residues. The CDR3 is CASSYGTGGDYGYTF. CDR3 nucleotide sequence: TGTGCCAGCAGTTACGGGACAGGGGGGGACTATGGCTACACCTTC.

This clonotype was counted at least ten times. This chain links TRBV12-3 or TRBV12-4 with TRBJ2-4, with TRBD1 matching over 9 bases. V gave up 6 bases and J gave up 5 bases; unmatched junction bases: 8. This CDR3 is 15 amino acids long. In DNA form, the CDR3 reads TGTGCCAGCAGCCGTACCGGGACAGGGCAAAACATTCAGTACTTC. Encoded protein: CASSRTGTGQNIQYF.

This clonotype was seen a handful of times. V usage is TRBV5-1 and J usage is TRBJ2-3; 12 bases are shared with TRBD2. CDR1 is SGHRS, CDR2 YFSETQ, per germline. The CDR3 is made up of 15 amino acids. J lost 6 bases, V lost 1 base, and 3 bases had no gene match. CDR3 nucleotide sequence: TGCGCCAGCAGCTTGCGACTAGCGGGGGAGGATACGCAGTATTTT. Protein: CASSLRLAGEDTQYF.

V gene TRBV29-1 combines with J gene TRBJ2-1; TRBD2 aligns across 10 bases. Trimming took 3 bases from V and 0 from J; bases not matched to a gene: 20. Germline loops: CDR1 SQVTM, CDR2 ANQGSEA. This CDR3 region has 21 residues. The CDR3 loop reads CSVEGDVAGGWGRSSYNEQFF. DNA for the CDR3: TGCAGCGTTGAGGGGGATGTAGCGGGAGGATGGGGTAGGAGCTCCTACAATGAGCAGTTCTTC.

The chain joins TRBV30 to TRBJ2-1, with unresolved D. The V gene lost 0 bases and the J gene lost 4 bases, with 7 bases spanning the gap. The CDR3 is 13 amino acids. The V gene's germline CDR1 is GTSNPN and CDR2 SVGIG (reference sequence). The CDR3: CAWSVSRYNEQFF. CDR3 nucleotides: TGTGCCTGGAGTGTTTCTAGGTACAATGAGCAGTTCTTC.

The rearrangement links TRBV19 to TRBJ2-3; D gene ambiguous. This CDR3 is 14 amino acids long. Trimming removed 6 bases from V and 1 base from J, with 11 bases in between. CDR1 and CDR2 from the germline V gene are LNHDA and SQIVND (reference sequence). In DNA, the CDR3 is TGTGCCAGTAGATCCTTACGGGGCACAGATACGCAGTATTTT. Residues: CASRSLRGTDTQYF.

This clonotype was detected a few times. An end of the junction does not agree with germline; a read error may underlie this. The chain uses TRBV6-1 and TRBJ2-7; 9 nucleotides match TRBD1. Germline V gene data show CDR1 as MNHNS and CDR2 as SASEGT. The CDR3 is 15 amino acids. The CDR3 sequence: CASSGAGQGSYGQYF. For the CDR3, the DNA is TGTGCCAGCAGCGGAGCGGGACAGGGCTCCTACGGGCAGTACTTC.

The V gene is TRBV20-1, the J gene TRBJ2-1; the match to TRBD1 covers 9 bases. J lost 10 bases, V lost 5 bases, and 15 bases had no gene match. The CDR3 runs to 15 residues. Germline V gene data show CDR1 as DFQATT and CDR2 as SNEGSKA (reference sequence). The CDR3 region is CSAGWTGATPGEQFF. As DNA, the CDR3 is TGCAGTGCTGGGTGGACAGGGGCCACCCCGGGAGAGCAGTTCTTC.

For this clonotype: Being one base from a much bigger clone, this may be a read error. The chain is built from TRBV6-5 and TRBJ2-7; D may be TRBD1 (5 bases). In germline, CDR1 is MNHEY, CDR2 SVGAGI. CDR3 length equals 14 residues. The germline V and J ends were trimmed by 6 bases and 0 bases, with 12 bases remaining between them. The CDR3 bases are TGTGCCAGCAGGAACGACAGTATCTCCTACGAGCAGTACTTC. It specifies CASRNDSISYEQYF.

V and J are TRBV5-1 and TRBJ1-5; TRBD1 might be the D (5 bases). This CDR3 has 16 amino acids. Trimming took 4 bases from V and 0 from J, leaving 14 bases between them. Germline V lookup: CDR1 SGHRS, CDR2 YFSETQ. The CDR3: CASSPAGMGSNQPQHF. The CDR3 DNA is TGCGCCAGCAGCCCCGCAGGGATGGGTAGCAATCAGCCCCAGCATTTT.

This clonotype was counted a single time. An end of the junction does not agree with germline; a read error may underlie this. The CDR3 spells CAGSEASGTSPYEQFF. CDR3 in DNA: TGTGCCGGCAGTGAAGCGTCCGGAACCTCTCCCTACGAGCAGTTCTTC. The chain recombines TRBV2 with TRBJ2-1; D remains unclear. There are 16 residues in the CDR3. CDR1 is SNHLY and CDR2 is FYNNEI in the germline V gene.

This clonotype was seen more than once but under ten times. This rearrangement joins TRBV12-3 or TRBV12-4 to TRBJ1-2, with TRBD1 identical over 7 bases. J gave up 2 bases and V 5 bases, and 5 bases lay outside the gene matches. The CDR3 is made up of 14 amino acids. The CDR3 DNA follows: TGTGCCAGCAGTCACCTGACAGGGAACTATGGCTACACCTTC. The encoded protein is CASSHLTGNYGYTF.